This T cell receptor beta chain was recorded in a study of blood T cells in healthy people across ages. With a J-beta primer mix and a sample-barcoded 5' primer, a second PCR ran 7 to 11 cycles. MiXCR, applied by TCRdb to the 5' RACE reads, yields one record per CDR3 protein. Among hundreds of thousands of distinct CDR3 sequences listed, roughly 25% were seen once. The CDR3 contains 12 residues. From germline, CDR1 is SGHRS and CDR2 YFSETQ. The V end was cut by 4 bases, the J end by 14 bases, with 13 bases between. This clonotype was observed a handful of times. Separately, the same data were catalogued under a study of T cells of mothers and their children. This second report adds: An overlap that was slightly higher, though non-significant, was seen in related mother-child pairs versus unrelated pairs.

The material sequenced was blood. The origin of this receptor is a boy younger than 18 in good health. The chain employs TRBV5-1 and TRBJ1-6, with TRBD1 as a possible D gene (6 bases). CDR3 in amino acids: CASSPGQSALHF. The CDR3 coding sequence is TGCGCCAGCAGCCCTGGACAGAGCGCCCTCCACTTT.